The 26 T cell receptor beta chains reported below all come from one sample, sequenced in a study of cytotoxic CD8 clonotypes in ibrutinib-treated CLL. The repertoire was sequenced with immunoSEQ multiplex PCR; TCRdb's copy has only in-frame clones and lacks some. The data hold 25,000 to 30,000 clones, with 60% to 85% observed a single time. The material sequenced was PBMCs, taken after 36 months of ibrutinib treatment. These receptors were collected from a human donor with chronic lymphocytic leukemia.

The chain combines TRBV28 with TRBJ2-1, with 12 bases identical to TRBD2. V dropped 5 bases and J dropped 7; count of bases not matched to a gene: 9. There are 16 residues in the CDR3. Germline V lookup: CDR1 MDHEN, CDR2 SYDVKM. The CDR3 spells CASSALAGGPGNEQFF. The DNA of the CDR3 is TGTGCCAGCAGTGCCCTAGCGGGGGGGCCGGGAAATGAGCAGTTCTTC.

This clone was detected only once. V is TRBV19 and J is TRBJ2-5, with TRBD2 matching 7 bases. The CDR3 is made up of 15 amino acids. Unmatched junction bases numbered 6, after V lost 3 bases and J lost 2 bases. Germline V gene data show CDR1 as LNHDA and CDR2 as SQIVND (reference sequence). The CDR3 nucleotides are TGTGCCAGTAGTATTCTGGCTAGCGGACAAGAGACCCAGTACTTC. This gives the protein CASSILASGQETQYF.

V and J are TRBV29-1 and TRBJ2-1, with no clear D. V was clipped by 1 base and J by 2 bases, with 6 bases between them. The CDR3 extends over 13 amino acids. Per germline, CDR1 SQVTM and CDR2 ANQGSEA. CDR3 DNA sequence: TGCAGCGTTGAAGTATACGCCTACAATGAGCAGTTCTTC. Translated, it gives CSVEVYAYNEQFF.

The rearrangement links TRBV6-1 to TRBJ1-4; no firm D call. This CDR3 region has 12 residues. Per germline, CDR1 MNHNS and CDR2 SASEGT. The germline V and J ends were trimmed by 4 bases and 8 bases, with 8 bases remaining between them. CDR3 in amino acids: CASSGLLEKLFF. CDR3 coding DNA: TGTGCCAGCAGTGGGCTACTGGAAAAACTGTTTTTT.

The chain links TRBV5-1 to TRBJ1-1, with TRBD1 identical over 9 bases. The CDR3 contains 13 residues. V dropped 4 bases and J dropped 11; count of bases not matched to a gene: 9. CDR1 and CDR2 (germline): SGHRS, YFSETQ. The CDR3 DNA sequence: TGCGCCAGCAGCCCGGGACAGGGAAGGATCGCTTTCTTT. This translates into CASSPGQGRIAFF.

The CDR3, as DNA: TGCGCCAGCAGCCAAGCAAGGACAGGGAACTACGAGCAGTACTTC. Its translation is CASSQARTGNYEQYF. J is TRBJ2-7 and V is TRBV4-3, with 8 bases lining up with TRBD1. CDR1 and CDR2 from the germline V gene are LGHNA and YSLEER. The CDR3 covers 15 residues. Germline trimming cut 1 base from V and 3 bases from J; bases unmatched to any gene: 5.

The rearrangement links TRBV19 to TRBJ1-2, with 9 nucleotides matching TRBD1. The germline gives CDR1 LNHDA, CDR2 SQIVND (reference sequence). This CDR3 comprises 15 residues. V shed 10 bases and J 5 bases; nucleotides not matched to a gene: 14. The CDR3 loop reads CATTPGQGFRYGYTF. CDR3 DNA sequence: TGTGCCACCACACCGGGACAGGGTTTTCGGTATGGCTACACCTTC. Based on the CDR3 plus reference TRBV19 and TRBJ1-2, the full variable domain is DGGITQSPKYLFRKEGQNVTLSCEQNLNHDAMYWYRQDPGQGLRLIYYSQIVNDFQKGDIAEGYSVSREKKESFPLTVTSAQKNPTAFYLCATTPGQGFRYGYTFGSGTRLTVV.

The chain couples TRBV15 to TRBJ2-5; no firm D call. CDR3 length equals 12 residues. Trimming shortened V by 5 bases and J by 1 base, and 5 bases separated the two germline ends. The germline V gene encodes CDR1 LNHNV and CDR2 YYDKDF (reference sequence). As DNA, the CDR3 is TGTGCCACCAGCGCAGGCCAAGAGACCCAGTACTTC. Protein product: CATSAGQETQYF.

This chain connects TRBV4-1 to TRBJ2-7, with a weak D call TRBD1 (5 bases). CDR3 length equals 16 residues. In germline, CDR1 is MGHRA, CDR2 YSYEKL. Trimming removed 3 bases from V and 6 bases from J, with 21 bases in between. CDR3 amino acids: CASSQLDILQRGEQYF. The CDR3, as DNA: TGCGCCAGCAGCCAGTTGGACATCCTGCAAAGGGGCGAGCAGTACTTC.

This clone was observed a handful of times. The chain uses TRBV5-5 and TRBJ1-6, with 9 bases lining up with TRBD1. The CDR3 contains 14 residues. Trimming removed 4 bases from V and 7 bases from J; junction bases left unmatched: 3. The germline gives CDR1 SGHKS, CDR2 YYEKEE (reference sequence). CDR3 sequence (DNA): TGTGCCAGCAGCATGGACAGGGGCAATTCACCCCTCCACTTT. Protein sequence: CASSMDRGNSPLHF.

This clone was picked up a small number of times. The V and J genes are TRBV7-6 and TRBJ2-3; D not resolved. The V end lost 0 bases, the J end lost 0 bases, and 4 bases lay between the germline ends. The CDR3 contains 14 residues. CDR1 and CDR2 from the germline V gene are SGHVS and FNYEAQ. CDR3 protein: CASSLALSTDTQYF. The CDR3 DNA reads TGTGCCAGCAGCTTAGCGCTAAGCACAGATACGCAGTATTTT.

The V call is TRBV15, the J call TRBJ1-6; D is possibly TRBD1 (5 bases). CDR1 is LNHNV and CDR2 is YYDKDF in the germline V gene (reference sequence). The germline V and J ends were trimmed by 0 bases and 10 bases, with 7 bases remaining between them. The CDR3 length is 13 residues. The CDR3 DNA reads as TGTGCCACCAGCAGAGATAAGGGGTCACCCCTCCACTTT. Protein: CATSRDKGSPLHF.

This clone turned up a few times. The V call is TRBV4-1, the J call TRBJ1-6; D unclear. In germline, CDR1 is MGHRA, CDR2 YSYEKL. V gave up 1 base and J gave up 0 bases, with 10 bases separating them. CDR3 size: 17 residues. The CDR3 region is CASSQGQQSSYNSPLHF. In nucleotides, the CDR3 is TGCGCCAGCAGCCAAGGGCAGCAGAGCTCCTATAATTCACCCCTCCACTTT.

V gene TRBV7-2 combines with J gene TRBJ1-1, with no clear D. CDR1 is SGHTA and CDR2 is FQGNSA in the germline V gene. The CDR3 loop spans 14 amino acids. Trimming left V 0 bases short and J 4 bases short, with 9 bases between. Here the CDR3 reads CASSLAGGTTEAFF. CDR3 bases: TGTGCCAGCAGCTTAGCCGGTGGAACCACTGAAGCTTTCTTT.

This clone was counted a single time. CDR3 bases: TGCGCCAGCAGCCCCGGGACAGGGGAGAGTCAGCCCCAGCATTTT. Its translation is CASSPGTGESQPQHF. This chain connects TRBV5-1 to TRBJ1-5; 10 bases line up with TRBD1. Unmatched junction bases numbered 7, after V lost 4 bases and J lost 6 bases. The germline V gene has CDR1 SGHRS and CDR2 YFSETQ. CDR3 length equals 15 residues.

The chain has TRBV7-6 and TRBJ2-7; no clear D gene. The CDR3 sequence is 14 residues long. V was trimmed by 4 bases and J by 3 bases, leaving 13 bases between them. Per the germline V gene, CDR1 is SGHVS and CDR2 is FNYEAQ. CDR3 sequence reads: CASSSHQYFYEQYF. The CDR3 DNA reads TGTGCCAGCAGCTCCCATCAGTATTTCTACGAGCAGTACTTC.

This clone was counted only a few times. The CDR3 nucleotides are TGTGCCACACAACAGGGGGCCGAGCAGTACTTC. It encodes CATQQGAEQYF. This chain joins TRBV7-6 and TRBJ2-7; 9 bases are shared with TRBD1. Per the germline V gene, CDR1 is SGHVS and CDR2 is FNYEAQ. V lost 10 bases, J lost 6 bases, and 4 bases stayed unmatched. The CDR3 is 11 amino acids. Full variable domain (remainder filled in from reference TRBV7-6 and TRBJ2-7): GAGVSQSPRYKVTKRGQDVALRCDPISGHVSLYWYRQALGQGPEFLTYFNYEAQQDKSGLPNDRFSAERPEGSISTLTIQRTEQRDSAMYRCATQQGAEQYFGPGTRLTVT.

The V and J genes are TRBV6-5 and TRBJ2-1; tentatively, D is TRBD1 (6 bases). CDR3 length equals 15 residues. V shed 0 bases and J shed 0 bases, with 6 bases lying between them. The germline V gene has CDR1 MNHEY and CDR2 SVGAGI. The CDR3 loop is CASSYSGGSYNEQFF. The CDR3 nucleotides are TGTGCCAGCAGTTACTCAGGGGGCTCCTACAATGAGCAGTTCTTC.

This rearrangement joins TRBV5-4 to TRBJ2-3, with TRBD1 matching 9 bases. V shed 4 bases and J 2 bases; nucleotides not matched to a gene: 5. The CDR3 spans 15 residues. Germline V gives CDR1 SGHNT, CDR2 YYREEE (reference sequence). The CDR3 bases are TGTGCCAGCAGCGCCGGGACAGGGTACACAGATACGCAGTATTTT. Translation: CASSAGTGYTDTQYF.

V usage is TRBV5-3 and J usage is TRBJ2-5; maybe TRBD2 (6 bases). Being an ORF, TRBV5-3 has a function that is uncertain. The CDR3 spans 15 residues. V was pared by 2 bases and J by 2 bases, with 13 bases between. As DNA, the CDR3 is TGTGCCAGAAGCTTAGGGGTAGGAGGGCAAGAGACCCAGTACTTC. Its translation is CARSLGVGGQETQYF.

V usage is TRBV6-5 and J usage is TRBJ1-2, with 9 bases lining up with TRBD1. The CDR3 contains 15 residues. V dropped 6 bases and J dropped 4; count of bases not matched to a gene: 9. Germline V gene data show CDR1 as MNHEY and CDR2 as SVGAGI. The CDR3 coding sequence is TGTGCCAGCAGCTGGGGGGGACAGGGATCCTATGGCTACACCTTC. This encodes CASSWGGQGSYGYTF.

This rearrangement joins TRBV6-6 to TRBJ2-3; TRBD2 matches 7 bases. J lost 4 bases, V lost 4 bases, and 11 bases had no gene match. The CDR3 sequence is 16 residues long. Germline V gene sequence: CDR1 MNHNY, CDR2 SVGAGI (reference sequence). CDR3 nucleotide sequence: TGTGCCAGCAGTTTCATGTCGTGGGGGGGGGCAGATACGCAGTATTTT. Encoded protein: CASSFMSWGGADTQYF.

The chain links TRBV7-9 to TRBJ1-2, with 7 bases fitting TRBD1. Germline assignment: CDR1 SEHNR and CDR2 FQNEAQ (reference sequence). CDR3 length: 15 residues. Trimming took 1 base from V and 5 from J; bases not matched to a gene: 7. The CDR3 region is CASSLGAGGTYGYTF. The CDR3 region has the DNA TGTGCCAGCAGCTTAGGGGCAGGGGGGACTTATGGCTACACCTTC.

The chain is built from TRBV5-6 and TRBJ2-1; D may be TRBD2 (5 bases). The CDR3 sequence is 15 residues long. Germline CDR1 is SGHDT and CDR2 is YYEEEE. Trimming shortened V by 4 bases and J by 0 bases, and 11 bases separated the two germline ends. The CDR3 sequence is CASSLAGSSYNEQFF. The CDR3 DNA reads as TGTGCCAGCAGCCTGGCGGGTAGCTCCTACAATGAGCAGTTCTTC.

This clone was detected only a few times. The chain uses TRBV5-6 and TRBJ2-7; no definite D call. Deletions cut 3 bases from V and 4 bases from J, with 5 bases between. Germline V gene sequence: CDR1 SGHDT, CDR2 YYEEEE. The CDR3 contains 11 residues. In DNA form, the CDR3 reads TGTGCCAGCAGCTCTTTATACGAGCAGTACTTC. Encoded protein: CASSSLYEQYF.

The rearrangement joins TRBV18 to TRBJ1-5; no definite D call. V was pared by 2 bases and J by 0 bases, with 8 bases between. CDR3 size: 15 residues. CDR1 and CDR2 (germline): KGHSH, LQKENI. The CDR3 sequence is CASSPFSASNQPQHF. DNA of the CDR3: TGTGCCAGCTCACCATTCAGCGCTAGCAATCAGCCCCAGCATTTT.